This T cell receptor (beta chain) is from a study of T cell responses to AZD1222 COVID-19 vaccine. Only in-frame clones appear in the TCRdb table, and some are missing; sequencing was by immunoSEQ multiplex PCR. The repertoire holds tens of thousands of clones, about 88% seen once, with about 5.4% in the top ten. This sequence originates from an adult who received the AZD1222 COVID-19 vaccine. The source was peripheral blood, collected 28 days after the second AZD1222 dose.

The CDR3 nucleotides are TGTGCCAGCAGCTTAGGGGGGAACGGGAGGGGAGAGAATGAGCAGTTCTTC. Translating gives CASSLGGNGRGENEQFF. The chain recombines TRBV11-3 with TRBJ2-1; 8 bases line up with TRBD2. The CDR3 runs to 17 residues. The trim removed 1 base at V and 7 bases at J, leaving 12 bases unmatched. The germline V gene encodes CDR1 SGHNT and CDR2 YENEEA.